This passage covers 27 T cell receptor beta chains from one sample sequenced in a study of T cell responses to AZD1222 COVID-19 vaccine. Using immunoSEQ multiplex PCR, the repertoire was profiled, and TCRdb retains in-frame clones only, with some absent. In the table there are about 180,000 clones, roughly 91% of which are singletons. The source material was peripheral blood, sampled 28 days after the second AZD1222 dose. The source is an adult who received the AZD1222 COVID-19 vaccine.

This chain joins TRBV2 and TRBJ2-2; perhaps D is TRBD1 or TRBD2 (5 bases each). Trimming stripped 6 bases from V and 6 bases from J, with 17 bases between. The CDR3 consists of 15 residues. Germline values: CDR1 SNHLY, CDR2 FYNNEI. The DNA of the CDR3 is TGTGCCAGCAGAGCCTCCGGGACCCACCCCGGGGAGCTGTTTTTT. Its translation is CASRASGTHPGELFF. Full variable domain (rest looked up from reference TRBV2 and TRBJ2-2): EPEVTQTPSHQVTQMGQEVILRCVPISNHLYFYWYRQILGQKVEFLVSFYNNEISEKSEIFDDQFSVERPDGSNFTLKIRSTKLEDSAMYFCASRASGTHPGELFFGEGSRLTVL.

This chain links TRBV5-5 with TRBJ2-5; 8 nucleotides match TRBD1. The CDR3 spans 16 residues. Trimming took 0 bases from V and 2 from J; bases not matched to a gene: 6. Germline V gene data show CDR1 as SGHKS and CDR2 as YYEKEE (reference sequence). The CDR3 nucleotides are TGTGCCAGCAGCTTGGTAAGGGGACAGGCTCAAGAGACCCAGTACTTC. The encoded protein is CASSLVRGQAQETQYF.

The CDR3: CASSPLGGEKLFF. The CDR3 nucleotides are TGTGCCAGCAGCCCCCTGGGGGGCGAAAAACTGTTTTTT. V and J are TRBV7-9 and TRBJ1-4; tentative D call: TRBD1 (6 bases). Germline CDR1 and CDR2: SEHNR and FQNEAQ (reference sequence). Between the trimmed V and J ends, which lost 5 bases and 8 bases, there was a span of 12 bases. The CDR3 extends over 13 amino acids.

V is TRBV27 and J is TRBJ2-5; D possibly corresponds to TRBD2 (5 bases). Germline V lookup: CDR1 MNHEY, CDR2 SMNVEV (reference sequence). Trimming removed 5 bases from V and 3 bases from J, with 16 bases in between. This CDR3 has 15 residues. The chain's CDR3 is CASSTLSGNEETQYF. The CDR3 nucleotides are TGTGCCAGCAGTACCTTATCGGGGAATGAAGAGACCCAGTACTTC.

The chain links TRBV4-2 to TRBJ1-2, with a weak D call TRBD1 (5 bases). The CDR3 totals 12 residues. CDR1 LGHNA and CDR2 YNFKEQ come from the germline V gene. V was clipped by 1 base and J by 8 bases, with 8 bases between them. The DNA for the CDR3 is TGTGCCAGCAGCCAAGGACCAGGGGGCTACACCTTC. It translates to CASSQGPGGYTF.

The genes are TRBV30 and TRBJ2-7; D gene ambiguous. Germline CDR1 reads GTSNPN; CDR2 reads SVGIG (reference sequence). CDR3 length equals 13 residues. With 0 bases removed from V and 6 bases from J, the gap between germline ends came to 12 bases. CDR3 sequence (DNA): TGTGCCTGGAGTGTACGGCGAGGTCGCGAGCAGTACTTC. It is translated as CAWSVRRGREQYF.

The chain is built from TRBV7-3 and TRBJ1-2; possible D gene TRBD1, 5 bases. The CDR3 runs to 14 residues. Germline assignment: CDR1 SGHTA and CDR2 FQGTGA. The V and J ends lost 5 bases and 4 bases respectively, with 14 bases between them. The CDR3 nucleotides are TGTGCCAGCAGCCCAGACAGTGGATCCTATGGCTACACCTTC. Translated: CASSPDSGSYGYTF.

V is TRBV7-9 and J is TRBJ1-2; D gene ambiguous. CDR1 SEHNR and CDR2 FQNEAQ come from the germline V gene (reference sequence). Trimming removed 3 bases from V and 7 bases from J, with 9 bases in between. This CDR3 is 12 amino acids long. The CDR3 coding sequence is TGTGCCAGCAGCTTTGAGAGGGCTGGCTACACCTTC. This codes for CASSFERAGYTF.

This clone was counted between two and nine times. The chain links TRBV19 to TRBJ1-6; D is ambiguous. The CDR3 runs to 16 residues. Germline values: CDR1 LNHDA, CDR2 SQIVND (reference sequence). V dropped 8 bases and J dropped 7 bases, with 21 bases sitting between them. CDR3 nucleotides: TGTGCCAGTGGGAATATGCGTTGGGGAGTGAATTCACCCCTCCACTTT. The encoded protein is CASGNMRWGVNSPLHF. Complete variable domain (other parts from reference TRBV19 and TRBJ1-6): DGGITQSPKYLFRKEGQNVTLSCEQNLNHDAMYWYRQDPGQGLRLIYYSQIVNDFQKGDIAEGYSVSREKKESFPLTVTSAQKNPTAFYLCASGNMRWGVNSPLHFGNGTRLTVT.

This chain uses TRBV19 with TRBJ1-4; D may be TRBD1 (6 bases). This CDR3 contains 14 residues. Germline CDR1 LNHDA, CDR2 SQIVND (reference sequence). V dropped 5 bases and J dropped 2 bases, with 9 bases sitting between them. The CDR3 DNA follows: TGTGCCAGTAGTCACAGGGTCACTAATGAAAAACTGTTTTTT. Protein: CASSHRVTNEKLFF. The variable domain in full, with the rest retrieved from reference TRBV19 and TRBJ1-4, is DGGITQSPKYLFRKEGQNVTLSCEQNLNHDAMYWYRQDPGQGLRLIYYSQIVNDFQKGDIAEGYSVSREKKESFPLTVTSAQKNPTAFYLCASSHRVTNEKLFFGSGTQLSVL.

The gene calls are TRBV7-9 and TRBJ1-2; unclear D gene. The V gene's germline CDR1 is SEHNR and CDR2 FQNEAQ (reference sequence). The CDR3 is 13 amino acids. V was pared by 0 bases and J by 6 bases, with 8 bases between. This chain's CDR3 is CASSLAPVDGYTF. Here the CDR3 DNA reads TGTGCCAGCAGCTTAGCCCCGGTGGATGGCTACACCTTC.

The chain combines TRBV13 with TRBJ2-1; D unresolved. Germline V gene lookup returns CDR1 PRHDT and CDR2 FYEKMQ (reference sequence). V was pared by 7 bases and J by 8 bases, with 12 bases between. The CDR3 totals 12 residues. The CDR3 sequence: CASNLGRDEQFF. CDR3 in DNA: TGTGCCAGCAATCTCGGCCGGGATGAGCAGTTCTTC. Combining the CDR3 with reference TRBV13 and TRBJ2-1 gives the whole variable domain AAGVIQSPRHLIKEKRETATLKCYPIPRHDTVYWYQQGPGQDPQFLISFYEKMQSDKGSIPDRFSAQQFSDYHSELNMSSLELGDSALYFCASNLGRDEQFFGPGTRLTVL.

The V call is TRBV3-1 (or the pseudogene TRBV3-2), the J call TRBJ2-1, with 8 bases that match TRBD1. J gave up 0 bases and V 4 bases, and 5 bases lay outside the gene matches. The CDR3 is made up of 16 amino acids. CDR1 and CDR2 (germline): LGHDT, YNNKEL (reference sequence). The CDR3 region is CASSLWTGSSYNEQFF. The DNA of the CDR3 is TGTGCCAGCAGCCTCTGGACAGGGAGCTCCTACAATGAGCAGTTCTTC.

Concerning this clone itself: Other DNA sequences within the sample encode an identical CDR3. The genes are TRBV18 and TRBJ2-2; possible D gene TRBD1, 6 bases. From germline, CDR1 is KGHSH and CDR2 LQKENI. V lost 1 base and J 3 bases, leaving 12 bases between the germline ends. This CDR3 is 16 amino acids long. The CDR3 DNA reads TGTGCCAGCTCACCACGGGCAGGGGCGGACACCGGGGAGCTGTTTTTT. It is translated as CASSPRAGADTGELFF.

V and J are TRBV4-2 and TRBJ2-7, with TRBD1 matching 7 bases. Germline values: CDR1 LGHNA, CDR2 YNFKEQ. This CDR3 is built from 17 residues. V dropped 0 bases and J dropped 0; count of bases not matched to a gene: 8. CDR3 sequence reads: CASSQDWDSLSSYEQYF. In DNA, the CDR3 is TGTGCCAGCAGCCAAGATTGGGACAGCTTGAGCTCCTACGAGCAGTACTTC.

The V gene is TRBV29-1, the J gene TRBJ2-7; no reliable D call. V gave up 1 base and J gave up 5 bases, with 9 bases separating them. CDR1 and CDR2 from the germline V gene are SQVTM and ANQGSEA. The CDR3 length is 12 residues. The CDR3 sequence: CSVEGIADEQYF. DNA for the CDR3: TGCAGCGTTGAAGGAATCGCTGACGAGCAGTACTTC.

The chain has TRBV5-5 and TRBJ1-6; the D gene is possibly TRBD1 (5 bases). This CDR3 has 16 residues. Germline V gene sequence: CDR1 SGHKS, CDR2 YYEKEE (reference sequence). Trimming took off 3 bases at V and 0 bases at J, with 10 bases between the two ends. The CDR3 protein is CASSSTGSSYNSPLHF. DNA for the CDR3: TGTGCCAGCAGCTCTACAGGCTCCTCCTATAATTCACCCCTCCACTTT.

J is TRBJ1-2 and V is TRBV6-1; D call uncertain. Germline assignment: CDR1 MNHNS and CDR2 SASEGT. V was pared by 3 bases and J by 7 bases, with 18 bases between. This CDR3 has 15 amino acids. The DNA for the CDR3 is TGTGCCAGCAGTGATAGTTCCGGGTTATCGGTTGGCTACACCTTC. Translating gives CASSDSSGLSVGYTF.

This sequence joins TRBV29-1 and TRBJ2-3; 12 bases align to TRBD2. V lost 5 bases and J lost 5; bases outside the gene matches: 2. CDR3 length equals 13 residues. Germline CDR1 SQVTM, CDR2 ANQGSEA. Written as DNA, the CDR3 is TGCAGCGTTTCTAGCGGGGGGGAAGATACGCAGTATTTT. It specifies CSVSSGGEDTQYF.

This clone was detected once. V and J are TRBV27 and TRBJ2-3; D gene uncertain. This CDR3 contains 14 residues. Germline V CDR1 and CDR2: MNHEY, SMNVEV (reference sequence). Trimming shortened V by 3 bases and J by 4 bases, and 11 bases separated the two germline ends. CDR3 in amino acids: CASSFMAGPDTQYF. The CDR3 nucleotides read TGTGCCAGCAGTTTCATGGCAGGTCCAGATACGCAGTATTTT.

J is TRBJ1-6 and V is TRBV7-9; 8 bases line up with TRBD1. This CDR3 has 15 residues. From germline, CDR1 is SEHNR and CDR2 FQNEAQ (reference sequence). Unmatched junction bases numbered 6, after V lost 5 bases and J lost 6 bases. The CDR3 protein is CASSNRDRRNSPLHF. CDR3 bases: TGTGCCAGCAGCAACCGGGACAGGCGTAATTCACCCCTCCACTTT.

This chain connects TRBV6-2 or TRBV6-3 to TRBJ2-2; the D gene is possibly TRBD2 (6 bases). The CDR3 has 15 residues. V gave up 2 bases and J gave up 5 bases, with 12 bases separating them. Germline CDR1 reads MNHEY; CDR2 reads SVGEGT. Here the CDR3 reads CASSYAKGRTGELFF. Here the CDR3 DNA reads TGTGCCAGCAGTTACGCGAAGGGGAGGACCGGGGAGCTGTTTTTT.

The CDR3 protein is CASTNRGGTEAFF. The CDR3 DNA reads as TGTGCCAGCACAAACAGGGGCGGGACTGAAGCTTTCTTT. The V call is TRBV19, the J call TRBJ1-1, with 7 bases matching TRBD1. V gave up 9 bases and J gave up 5 bases; unmatched junction bases: 9. Germline assignment: CDR1 LNHDA and CDR2 SQIVND (reference sequence). The CDR3 contains 13 residues.

The rearrangement joins TRBV4-2 to TRBJ1-6; 7 bases agree with TRBD1. Germline lookup yields CDR1 LGHNA and CDR2 YNFKEQ. Germline trimming cut 3 bases from V and 10 bases from J; bases unmatched to any gene: 18. CDR3 length: 18 amino acids. CDR3 DNA: TGTGCCAGCAGCCAGGCTACAGGGGATTTTCGTCAAATCTCACCCCTCCACTTT. This encodes CASSQATGDFRQISPLHF.

The sample holds one count of this clone. The chain joins TRBV2 to TRBJ2-2, with TRBD1 identical over 7 bases. The V gene end was trimmed by 5 bases and the J gene end by 6 bases; junction bases not matched to a gene: 6. The CDR3 totals 14 residues. Germline-derived CDR1 and CDR2 are SNHLY and FYNNEI. In DNA form, the CDR3 reads TGTGCCAGCAGTCCTGACAGGGCCTCCGGGGAGCTGTTTTTT. Translated: CASSPDRASGELFF.

This clone was counted once. The chain employs TRBV5-1 and TRBJ2-7; 9 bases align to TRBD2. V was pared by 3 bases and J by 4 bases, with 5 bases of the junction left unmatched. This CDR3 is built from 14 residues. The germline gives CDR1 SGHRS, CDR2 YFSETQ. CDR3 sequence: CASSSTTSGYEQYF. Here the CDR3 DNA reads TGCGCCAGCAGCTCCACAACTAGCGGGTACGAGCAGTACTTC.

V gene TRBV7-9 combines with J gene TRBJ1-6; D remains ambiguous. Germline V gene sequence: CDR1 SEHNR, CDR2 FQNEAQ (reference sequence). V was trimmed by 1 base and J by 0 bases, leaving 13 bases between them. The CDR3 extends over 18 amino acids. The CDR3 DNA reads as TGTGCCAGCAGCTTAGTAGGACTCTTAAGCTCCTATAATTCACCCCTCCACTTT. It encodes CASSLVGLLSSYNSPLHF.